A single sample gave rise to the 26 T cell receptor beta chains below, sequenced in a study of T cell responses to AZD1222 COVID-19 vaccine. TCRdb's table, derived via immunoSEQ multiplex PCR, lists solely in-frame clones and lacks some. This table has 100,000 to 150,000 clones, more than 75% appearing once. The sequenced sample was peripheral blood, obtained on day 0 of AZD1222 vaccination. These receptors all come from an adult in good health.

This clone was detected a few times. The gene calls are TRBV28 and TRBJ1-1; tentative D call: TRBD1 (5 bases). Germline-derived CDR1 and CDR2 are MDHEN and SYDVKM. This CDR3 is built from 12 residues. Trimming cost V 2 bases and J 8 bases, with 9 bases left between them. The CDR3 loop is CASSLPGTEAFF. CDR3 DNA sequence: TGTGCCAGCAGTTTACCCGGGACGGAAGCTTTCTTT.

This sequence joins TRBV15 and TRBJ2-3, with 7 bases fitting TRBD1. The length of the CDR3 is 15 residues. J lost 1 base, V lost 0 bases, and 1 base had no gene match. CDR1 is LNHNV, CDR2 YYDKDF, per germline (reference sequence). CDR3 region: CATSRDTGGTDTQYF. The CDR3 DNA follows: TGTGCCACCAGCAGAGATACAGGGGGCACAGATACGCAGTATTTT.

The chain is built from TRBV7-8 and TRBJ1-1, with D uncertain. The CDR3 is 13 amino acids. Germline CDR1 is SGHVS and CDR2 is FQNEAQ. V was pared by 2 bases and J by 0 bases, with 4 bases between. In DNA, the CDR3 is TGTGCCAGCAGCTTAATATTGAACACTGAAGCTTTCTTT. Translation: CASSLILNTEAFF.

The V call is TRBV19, the J call TRBJ1-1, with D possibly TRBD1 on 5 matching bases. Germline V CDR1 and CDR2: LNHDA, SQIVND (reference sequence). The V gene lost 1 base and the J gene lost 0 bases, with 12 bases spanning the gap. The CDR3 covers 16 residues. CDR3 DNA sequence: TGTGCCAGTAGTATAGTGAGGGGAGTCTTGAACACTGAAGCTTTCTTT. Residues: CASSIVRGVLNTEAFF.

This clone was seen a handful of times. This chain connects TRBV29-1 to TRBJ2-7; the D gene could be TRBD1 or TRBD2 (6 bases each). This CDR3 is built from 13 residues. The V gene's germline CDR1 is SQVTM and CDR2 ANQGSEA. Trimming removed 0 bases at V and 4 bases at J, with 10 bases between. The CDR3 sequence is CSVEDGGSYEQYF. The CDR3 bases are TGCAGCGTTGAAGACGGGGGCAGTTACGAGCAGTACTTC.

The CDR3 coding sequence is TGTGCCAGCAGCGACCCCACTCCGACTAGCGGGAGCTACGAGCAGTACTTC. Its translation: CASSDPTPTSGSYEQYF. V and J are TRBV28 and TRBJ2-7; 12 positions match TRBD2. With 6 bases clipped from V and 3 bases from J, the junction kept 12 bases outside the gene matches. CDR1 and CDR2 from the germline V gene are MDHEN and SYDVKM. The CDR3 is made up of 17 amino acids.

Here the CDR3 reads CASSRADGYTF. The CDR3 region has the DNA TGTGCCAGCAGCCGGGCTGATGGCTACACCTTC. The V and J genes are TRBV3-1 (or the pseudogene TRBV3-2) and TRBJ1-2; no clear D gene. The V end was cut by 4 bases, the J end by 6 bases, with 6 bases between. In germline, CDR1 is LGHDT, CDR2 YNNKEL (reference sequence). The CDR3 runs to 11 residues.

The chain uses TRBV19 and TRBJ2-5; D possibly corresponds to TRBD1 (5 bases). Deletions cut 3 bases from V and 2 bases from J, with 13 bases between. Germline-derived CDR1 and CDR2 are LNHDA and SQIVND (reference sequence). The CDR3 is made up of 15 amino acids. The CDR3 here is CASSIKLHRQETQYF. CDR3 sequence (DNA): TGTGCCAGTAGTATCAAGTTACACAGGCAAGAGACCCAGTACTTC.

J is TRBJ2-1 and V is TRBV12-3 or TRBV12-4; D may be TRBD2 (6 bases). CDR3 length: 13 amino acids. The germline V and J ends were trimmed by 6 bases and 5 bases, with 11 bases remaining between them. CDR3 DNA sequence: TGTGCCAGCAGACAACTAGCCCACAATGAGCAGTTCTTC. Its protein is CASRQLAHNEQFF.

The gene calls are TRBV30 and TRBJ2-7; 9 bases are a match to TRBD1. This CDR3 is built from 14 residues. The V segment lost 2 bases and the J segment 5 bases; nucleotides outside the gene matches: 7. Germline assignment: CDR1 GTSNPN and CDR2 SVGIG (reference sequence). The CDR3 protein is CAWSTGGFIHEQYF. As DNA, the CDR3 is TGTGCCTGGAGTACAGGGGGCTTTATCCACGAGCAGTACTTC.

The chain couples TRBV3-1 (or the pseudogene TRBV3-2) to TRBJ2-2; D is possibly TRBD1 (5 bases). The CDR3 contains 15 residues. The V end lost 4 bases, the J end lost 3 bases, and 12 bases lay between the germline ends. Germline V gene sequence: CDR1 LGHDT, CDR2 YNNKEL (reference sequence). The CDR3 nucleotides read TGTGCCAGCAGCCCCAGGGCGATCGACACCGGGGAGCTGTTTTTT. Protein sequence: CASSPRAIDTGELFF.

This clone has a single count. The V and J genes are TRBV7-2 and TRBJ2-2, with 13 bases that match TRBD2. V lost 1 base, J lost 3 bases, and 5 bases stayed unmatched. The CDR3 is made up of 18 amino acids. The germline gives CDR1 SGHTA, CDR2 FQGNSA. The CDR3: CASSLGTSGRADTGELFF. The CDR3 region has the DNA TGTGCCAGCAGCTTAGGTACTAGCGGGAGGGCCGACACCGGGGAGCTGTTTTTT.

On this clone: The sample carries other DNA sequences with the same CDR3. The rearrangement links TRBV20-1 to TRBJ2-3; no clear D. V lost 1 base, J lost 6 bases, and 5 bases lay in between. Germline V gene lookup returns CDR1 DFQATT and CDR2 SNEGSKA (reference sequence). The CDR3 is 11 residues long. The CDR3 sequence: CSARVTDTQYF. In nucleotides, the CDR3 is TGCAGTGCTAGAGTAACCGATACGCAGTATTTT.

The chain couples TRBV13 to TRBJ1-6, with 8 bases aligning to TRBD1. The germline V gene encodes CDR1 PRHDT and CDR2 FYEKMQ (reference sequence). V was pared by 6 bases and J by 10 bases, with 14 bases of the junction left unmatched. The CDR3 totals 16 residues. The CDR3 loop reads CASRRGQGAKESPLHF. The CDR3 DNA sequence: TGTGCCAGCAGGAGGGGGCAGGGGGCGAAGGAGTCACCCCTCCACTTT.

J is TRBJ1-6 and V is TRBV7-2, with D maybe TRBD1 (5 bases). This CDR3 is 14 amino acids long. With 5 bases removed from V and 10 bases from J, the gap between germline ends came to 15 bases. From germline, CDR1 is SGHTA and CDR2 FQGNSA. The CDR3 protein is CASSPRPQDSPLHF. CDR3 sequence (DNA): TGTGCCAGCAGCCCGCGACCACAGGACTCACCCCTCCACTTT.

The chain joins TRBV30 to TRBJ1-3; the match to TRBD1 covers 7 bases. The V and J ends lost 1 base and 0 bases, in that order; junction bases with no gene match: 6. Germline V gives CDR1 GTSNPN, CDR2 SVGIG (reference sequence). CDR3 size: 16 residues. The CDR3 DNA sequence: TGTGCCTGGAGTGGAGGGACAGCAAGCTCTGGAAACACCATATATTTT. Encoded protein: CAWSGGTASSGNTIYF.

The DNA of the CDR3 is TGTGCCAGCAGTTTGGGGACTGAGCAGTTCTTC. This gives the protein CASSLGTEQFF. V gene TRBV2 combines with J gene TRBJ2-1; D may be TRBD1 or TRBD2 (5 bases each). The germline V gene encodes CDR1 SNHLY and CDR2 FYNNEI. V was cut by 5 bases and J by 9 bases, with 8 bases left in between. CDR3 size: 11 residues.

This rearrangement joins TRBV6-5 to TRBJ2-5, with D perhaps TRBD2 (6 bases). Germline CDR1 reads MNHEY; CDR2 reads SVGAGI. The CDR3 consists of 14 residues. With 9 bases removed from V and 5 bases from J, the gap between germline ends came to 19 bases. The CDR3, as DNA: TGTGCCAGTTCTCCGGGCCCCGGGGGTGAGACCCAGTACTTC. Encoded protein: CASSPGPGGETQYF.

This clone was found a few times. This chain joins TRBV5-1 and TRBJ2-7, with a weak D call TRBD2 (5 bases). Germline V gene sequence: CDR1 SGHRS, CDR2 YFSETQ. The CDR3 length is 13 residues. Trimming cost V 4 bases and J 0 bases, with 8 bases left between them. The CDR3 region has the DNA TGCGCCAGCAGCCCGACTAACTCCTACGAGCAGTACTTC. It translates to CASSPTNSYEQYF. Using reference TRBV5-1 and TRBJ2-7 for the parts outside the CDR3, the full variable domain is KAGVTQTPRYLIKTRGQQVTLSCSPISGHRSVSWYQQTPGQGLQFLFEYFSETQRNKGNFPGRFSGRQFSNSRSEMNVSTLELGDSALYLCASSPTNSYEQYFGPGTRLTVT.

This rearrangement joins TRBV10-1 to TRBJ2-3; 11 bases align to TRBD1. After removal of 3 bases from V and 3 bases from J, the junction contained 2 bases not matched to a gene. Germline V gene data show CDR1 as WNHNN and CDR2 as SYGVQD (reference sequence). CDR3 length: 15 residues. Here the CDR3 reads CASSDRDRGTDTQYF. In DNA, the CDR3 is TGCGCCAGCAGTGACCGGGACAGGGGGACAGATACGCAGTATTTT.

The CDR3 reads CASRVGGEIGGGYTF. CDR3 in DNA: TGTGCCAGCAGAGTGGGGGGCGAAATAGGTGGAGGCTACACCTTC. J is TRBJ1-2 and V is TRBV28, with D perhaps matching TRBD1 (6 bases). The CDR3 is 15 residues long. V was pared by 6 bases and J by 8 bases, with 22 bases between. In germline, CDR1 is MDHEN, CDR2 SYDVKM.

This rearrangement joins TRBV27 to TRBJ2-1; TRBD2 agrees at 9 bases. The J segment lost 7 bases and the V segment lost 2 bases, leaving 3 bases of the junction unmatched. Germline CDR1 MNHEY, CDR2 SMNVEV (reference sequence). The CDR3 loop spans 14 amino acids. This CDR3 reads CASSLTSGRNEQFF. The CDR3 DNA reads as TGTGCCAGCAGTTTAACTAGCGGGCGAAATGAGCAGTTCTTC.

V is TRBV5-1 and J is TRBJ2-7; D is unclear. This CDR3 is built from 13 residues. CDR1 is SGHRS, CDR2 YFSETQ, per germline. V was cut by 4 bases and J by 5 bases, with 13 bases left in between. The CDR3 reads CASSPRPLDEQYF. The DNA of the CDR3 is TGCGCCAGCAGCCCCAGACCGTTGGACGAGCAGTACTTC.

The J gene is TRBJ2-3, the V gene TRBV7-9; a weak D match, TRBD1 (6 bases). Trimming left V 1 base short and J 5 bases short, with 16 bases between. The germline CDR1 and CDR2 sequences are SEHNR and FQNEAQ (reference sequence). The CDR3 spans 16 residues. CDR3 in DNA: TGTGCCAGCAGCTTAGGGACAGCGGCTGGCCTAGATACGCAGTATTTT. It translates to CASSLGTAAGLDTQYF.

The gene calls are TRBV28 and TRBJ2-2; D remains unclear. The CDR3 has 10 residues. The germline V gene has CDR1 MDHEN and CDR2 SYDVKM. Trimming removed 6 bases at V and 8 bases at J, with 4 bases between. The CDR3 nucleotides are TGTGCCAGCAGCCGGGGGGAGCTGTTTTTT. This sequence encodes CASSRGELFF.

The sample holds one count of this clone. The genes are TRBV3-1 (or the pseudogene TRBV3-2) and TRBJ1-2; D not certain. Germline assignment: CDR1 LGHDT and CDR2 YNNKEL (reference sequence). Between the trimmed V and J ends, which lost 1 base and 0 bases, there was a span of 3 bases. The CDR3 spans 13 residues. In nucleotides, the CDR3 is TGTGCCAGCAGCCAAGCGTCTAACTATGGCTACACCTTC. It specifies CASSQASNYGYTF.